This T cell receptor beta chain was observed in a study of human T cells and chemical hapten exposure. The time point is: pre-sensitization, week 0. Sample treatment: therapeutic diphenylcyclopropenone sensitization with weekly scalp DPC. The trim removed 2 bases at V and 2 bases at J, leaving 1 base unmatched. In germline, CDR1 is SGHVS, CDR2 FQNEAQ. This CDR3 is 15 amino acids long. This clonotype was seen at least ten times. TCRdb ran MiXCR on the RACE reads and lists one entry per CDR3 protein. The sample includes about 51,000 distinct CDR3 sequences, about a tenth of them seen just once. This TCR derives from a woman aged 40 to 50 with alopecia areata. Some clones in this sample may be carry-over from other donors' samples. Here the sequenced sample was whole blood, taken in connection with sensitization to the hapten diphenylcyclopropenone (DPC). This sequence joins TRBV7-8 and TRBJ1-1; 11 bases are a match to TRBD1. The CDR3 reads CASSLWTGGNTEAFF. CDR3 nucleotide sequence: TGTGCCAGCAGCTTATGGACAGGGGGCAACACTGAAGCTTTCTTT.